Following are 2 T cell receptor beta chains from one sample sequenced in a study of T cell responses to AZD1222 COVID-19 vaccine. Profiled with immunoSEQ multiplex PCR; TCRdb holds only in-frame clones, not every one. The data show 120,000 to 150,000 clones, roughly nine tenths seen once. The source was peripheral blood, collected on day 0 of AZD1222 vaccination. The receptors shown here come from an adult in good health.

The rearrangement links TRBV2 to TRBJ2-1, with 10 bases that match TRBD1. CDR1 and CDR2 (germline): SNHLY, FYNNEI. This CDR3 has 17 residues. With V trimmed by 7 bases and J by 8 bases, 17 bases remained unmatched. The CDR3, as DNA: TGTGCCAGCACACCGGGACAGGGGAGCCCCGACAATCATGAGCAGTTCTTC. Translating gives CASTPGQGSPDNHEQFF.

V is TRBV15 and J is TRBJ2-1; D not certain. Trimming left V 0 bases short and J 7 bases short, with 19 bases between. CDR1 and CDR2 (germline): LNHNV, YYDKDF (reference sequence). The CDR3 totals 17 residues. In DNA, the CDR3 is TGTGCCACCAGCAGAGATCGCGAACCCCACGGAAATAATGAGCAGTTCTTC. This encodes CATSRDREPHGNNEQFF. Variable domain in full (rest from reference TRBV15 and TRBJ2-1): DAMVIQNPRYQVTQFGKPVTLSCSQTLNHNVMYWYQQKSSQAPKLLFHYYDKDFNNEADTPDNFQSRRPNTSFCFLDIRSPGLGDTAMYLCATSRDREPHGNNEQFFGPGTRLTVL.